The rows below give T cell receptor beta chains drawn from one sample of a study of preoperative IRX-2 immunotherapy in early breast cancer. Profiling relied on immunoSEQ multiplex PCR, and the TCRdb table lists in-frame clones only, not all of them. The table lists 20,000 to 25,000 clones, roughly 89% of them singletons, with around 27% in the top ten. The material was tumor tissue, obtained after IRX-2 immunotherapy. These receptors all stem from a human donor with breast cancer. Each CDR3 is given with its conserved first and last residue. D genes are given only for firm matches. Rows give clone size only sometimes, using once, few, many, or a class for an expanded clone.

d_call: .
j_call: TRBJ2-7
v_call: TRBV18
clone_size: .
cdr3_aa: CASSPLERAGEQYF
cdr3_nt: TGTGCCAGCTCACCATTGGAGCGGGCGGGCGAGCAGTACTTC

d_call: .
j_call: TRBJ1-2
v_call: TRBV7-9
clone_size: once
cdr3_aa: CASSRGANYGYTF
cdr3_nt: TGTGCCAGCAGCAGGGGGGCTAACTATGGCTACACCTTC

d_call: .
j_call: TRBJ1-2
v_call: TRBV15
clone_size: .
cdr3_aa: CATSFGPGFDGYTF
cdr3_nt: TGTGCCACCAGTTTTGGTCCAGGGTTTGATGGCTACACCTTC

d_call: .
j_call: TRBJ1-1
v_call: TRBV5-6
clone_size: once
cdr3_aa: CASSGSRVNTEAFF
cdr3_nt: TGTGCCAGCAGCGGGAGTCGAGTTAACACTGAAGCTTTCTTT

d_call: .
j_call: TRBJ2-2
v_call: TRBV9
clone_size: .
cdr3_aa: CASSPQIEAGELFF
cdr3_nt: TGTGCCAGCAGCCCCCAAATTGAGGCCGGGGAGCTGTTTTTT

d_call: .
j_call: TRBJ2-1
v_call: TRBV11-2
clone_size: .
cdr3_aa: CASSPLVTKHEQFF
cdr3_nt: TGTGCCAGCAGCCCCCTCGTTACGAAACATGAGCAGTTCTTC

d_call: .
j_call: TRBJ2-3
v_call: TRBV7-8
clone_size: once
cdr3_aa: CASSTRTQDTQYF
cdr3_nt: TGTGCCAGCAGCACTAGGACTCAAGATACGCAGTATTTT

d_call: .
j_call: TRBJ2-2
v_call: TRBV28
clone_size: .
cdr3_aa: CASSGGGNTGELFF
cdr3_nt: TGTGCCAGCAGTGGAGGGGGGAACACCGGGGAGCTGTTTTTT

d_call: .
j_call: TRBJ2-6
v_call: TRBV5-4
clone_size: .
cdr3_aa: CASSPPPSGANVLTF
cdr3_nt: TGTGCCAGCAGCCCTCCCCCCTCTGGGGCCAACGTCCTGACTTTC

d_call: .
j_call: TRBJ2-3
v_call: TRBV19
clone_size: .
cdr3_aa: CASSGFGEADTQYF
cdr3_nt: TGTGCCAGTAGTGGTTTCGGGGAGGCGGATACGCAGTATTTT

d_call: .
j_call: TRBJ1-4
v_call: TRBV20-1
clone_size: once
cdr3_aa: CSARGIEKLFF
cdr3_nt: TGCAGTGCTAGAGGGATTGAAAAACTGTTTTTT

d_call: .
j_call: TRBJ2-5
v_call: TRBV7-7
clone_size: .
cdr3_aa: CASSLGSQETQYF
cdr3_nt: TGTGCCAGCAGCTTAGGGTCCCAGGAGACCCAGTACTTC

d_call: TRBD1
j_call: TRBJ2-3
v_call: TRBV19
clone_size: .
cdr3_aa: CASSITGGTDTQYF
cdr3_nt: TGTGCCAGTAGTATTACAGGGGGCACAGATACGCAGTATTTT

d_call: TRBD1
j_call: TRBJ2-5
v_call: TRBV7-6
clone_size: .
cdr3_aa: CASSFRTGVRETQYF
cdr3_nt: TGTGCCAGCAGCTTTCGGACAGGGGTGAGAGAGACCCAGTACTTC

d_call: .
j_call: TRBJ2-2
v_call: TRBV7-9
clone_size: few
cdr3_aa: CASSLDVPGELFF
cdr3_nt: TGTGCCAGCAGCTTAGATGTCCCCGGGGAGCTGTTTTTT

d_call: TRBD1
j_call: TRBJ1-4
v_call: TRBV19
clone_size: .
cdr3_aa: CATRNRGIATNEKLFF
cdr3_nt: TGTGCCACTAGGAACAGGGGGATCGCAACTAATGAAAAACTGTTTTTT

d_call: .
j_call: TRBJ1-6
v_call: TRBV7-9
clone_size: .
cdr3_aa: CASSFDNSPLHF
cdr3_nt: TGTGCCAGCAGCTTTGATAATTCACCCCTCCACTTT

d_call: TRBD1
j_call: TRBJ2-7
v_call: TRBV6-6
clone_size: .
cdr3_aa: CASSTRQGISEQYF
cdr3_nt: TGTGCCAGCAGTACCAGACAGGGTATCTCCGAGCAGTACTTC

d_call: .
j_call: TRBJ1-2
v_call: TRBV21-1
clone_size: .
cdr3_aa: CASSPTKWGMGTF
cdr3_nt: .

d_call: .
j_call: TRBJ2-7
v_call: TRBV28
clone_size: .
cdr3_aa: CASTTLGTGVEQYF
cdr3_nt: TGTGCCAGCACCACCCTGGGGACCGGGGTCGAGCAGTACTTC

d_call: TRBD1
j_call: TRBJ1-2
v_call: TRBV5-5
clone_size: .
cdr3_aa: CASSVSGQGTYGYTF
cdr3_nt: TGTGCCAGCAGCGTATCCGGACAGGGGACCTATGGCTACACCTTC

d_call: .
j_call: TRBJ2-1
v_call: TRBV5-1
clone_size: .
cdr3_aa: CASTPLGAVNEQFF
cdr3_nt: TGCGCCAGCACCCCTCTCGGGGCCGTCAATGAGCAGTTCTTC

d_call: .
j_call: TRBJ1-1
v_call: TRBV29-1
clone_size: .
cdr3_aa: CSGGTEAFF
cdr3_nt: TGCAGCGGGGGGACTGAAGCTTTCTTT

d_call: TRBD2
j_call: TRBJ2-5
v_call: TRBV28
clone_size: medium-sized
cdr3_aa: CASSLEALAGQETQYF
cdr3_nt: TGTGCCAGCAGTTTAGAGGCCTTAGCGGGCCAAGAGACCCAGTACTTC

d_call: .
j_call: TRBJ2-6
v_call: TRBV4-1
clone_size: .
cdr3_aa: CASRRDDSSGANVLTF
cdr3_nt: TGCGCCAGCAGGCGGGATGACAGCTCTGGGGCCAACGTCCTGACTTTC

d_call: .
j_call: TRBJ1-5
v_call: TRBV19
clone_size: .
cdr3_aa: CASGTPPDRSNQPQHF
cdr3_nt: TGTGCCAGTGGTACACCCCCTGACAGGAGCAATCAGCCCCAGCATTTT

d_call: .
j_call: TRBJ1-5
v_call: TRBV6-1
clone_size: .
cdr3_aa: CASSEREWFQPQHF
cdr3_nt: TGTGCCAGCAGTGAACGGGAGTGGTTTCAGCCCCAGCATTTT

d_call: TRBD2
j_call: TRBJ2-1
v_call: TRBV5-4
clone_size: .
cdr3_aa: CASSLASGGSSYNEQFF
cdr3_nt: TGTGCCAGCAGCTTGGCAAGCGGGGGAAGCTCCTACAATGAGCAGTTCTTC

d_call: .
j_call: TRBJ2-2
v_call: TRBV12-1
clone_size: .
cdr3_aa: CASSFLGGAFTGELFF
cdr3_nt: TGTGCCAGCAGTTTCCTAGGGGGGGCATTCACCGGGGAGCTGTTTTTT

d_call: .
j_call: TRBJ1-2
v_call: TRBV6-6
clone_size: .
cdr3_aa: CASSYSNRDNYGYTF
cdr3_nt: TGTGCCAGCAGTTACTCGAACAGGGACAACTATGGCTACACCTTC

d_call: .
j_call: TRBJ1-1
v_call: TRBV6-6
clone_size: .
cdr3_aa: CASSYSTVNTEAFF
cdr3_nt: TGTGCCAGCAGTTACTCGACGGTGAACACTGAAGCTTTCTTT

d_call: TRBD1
j_call: TRBJ2-7
v_call: TRBV7-9
clone_size: .
cdr3_aa: CASSGQGLPSSEQYF
cdr3_nt: TGTGCCAGCAGCGGACAGGGGCTTCCCTCGTCCGAGCAGTACTTC

d_call: .
j_call: TRBJ1-3
v_call: TRBV2
clone_size: .
cdr3_aa: CASTAKRGNTIYF
cdr3_nt: TGTGCCAGCACAGCCAAGCGGGGAAACACCATATATTTT